This TCR beta chain was captured by sequencing in a study of PD-L1 blockade in urothelial cancer. Per the germline V gene, CDR1 is GTSNPN and CDR2 is SVGIG (reference sequence). CDR3 length equals 12 residues. Trimming removed 5 bases at V and 4 bases at J, with 9 bases between. This clone showed up just once. Added to each PCR by spiking were synthetic TCR analog templates. Clones were sequenced by immunoSEQ multiplex PCR, and TCRdb holds only the in-frame ones, with some missing. Of about 41,000 clones in the sample, approximately 84% are singletons; the top ten hold 2.6%. Time point denoted: peripheral blood 6 weeks after treatment start.

This receptor was obtained from a man between 65 and 80 years old with urothelial cancer. The chain links TRBV30 to TRBJ1-3; D is ambiguous. Sequences were derived from PBMCs, sampled around atezolizumab (anti-PD-L1) treatment. The CDR3 reads CAWCPLGNTIYF. The CDR3 bases are TGTGCCTGGTGTCCTTTGGGAAACACCATATATTTT.